Presented here are 27 T cell receptor beta chains from one specimen sequenced in a study of monozygotic twins with inflammatory bowel disease. TCRdb reprocessed the 5' RACE reads; each CDR3 protein has one entry and no DNA is given. The sample totals fewer than 550,000 distinct CDR3 sequences; its top ten clones hold about 2.3%. Material for sequencing was blood. The receptors derive from a human donor with ulcerative colitis or Crohn's disease, or a healthy co-twin of an affected twin (not recorded which).

V is TRBV7-2 and J is TRBJ1-2. Germline values: CDR1 SGHTA, CDR2 FQGNSA. CDR3 length: 16 residues. The chain's CDR3 is CASSLVGGAFNYGYTF.

This rearrangement joins TRBV20-1 to TRBJ2-1; absent DNA, TCRdb's TRBD1 call cannot be checked. The CDR3 is made up of 14 amino acids. Germline V gene sequence: CDR1 DFQATT, CDR2 SNEGSKA (reference sequence). CDR3 in amino acids: CSADPGTGGGEQFF.

The chain recombines TRBV5-5 with TRBJ1-2. The CDR3 has 14 amino acids. Germline lookup yields CDR1 SGHKS and CDR2 YYEKEE (reference sequence). CDR3 sequence: CASSLDRANYGYTF.

The J gene is TRBJ1-2, the V gene TRBV14. The CDR3 is 12 amino acids. Germline CDR1 SGHDN, CDR2 FVKESK. CDR3: CASSQARRSYTF.

The chain recombines TRBV7-2 with TRBJ1-5; the TCRdb call, TRBD1, lacks DNA for checking. CDR3 length equals 14 residues. Germline-derived CDR1 and CDR2 are SGHTA and FQGNSA. The CDR3 loop is CASSSGQGSKPQHF.

The J gene is TRBJ2-7, the V gene TRBV29-1; TCRdb's D gene call, TRBD1, goes unchecked for lack of DNA. This CDR3 is 11 amino acids long. Germline V gives CDR1 SQVTM, CDR2 ANQGSEA. CDR3 protein: CSVGHTYEQYF.

The chain recombines TRBV6-5 with TRBJ2-1. This CDR3 contains 15 residues. Per the germline V gene, CDR1 is MNHEY and CDR2 is SVGAGI. This CDR3 is CASSYDAAGNNEQFF.

The chain links TRBV7-9 to TRBJ1-1; TCRdb gives TRBD1 as the D gene, but with no DNA this cannot be confirmed. The CDR3 runs 15 residues. Per the germline V gene, CDR1 is SEHNR and CDR2 is FQNEAQ (reference sequence). CDR3 residues: CASSYPGQGNTEAFF.

The V call is TRBV9, the J call TRBJ2-3; checking the TCRdb D call of TRBD1 is not possible without DNA. CDR3 length: 15 amino acids. The germline V gene encodes CDR1 SGDLS and CDR2 YYNGEE. CDR3: CASSLGGYSTDTQYF.

This chain uses TRBV11-1 with TRBJ2-3; the D call from TCRdb, TRBD2, cannot be confirmed without DNA. There are 18 residues in the CDR3. Germline V gene lookup returns CDR1 SGHAT and CDR2 FQDESV (reference sequence). The CDR3 region is CASSFGGLAGGSTDTQYF.

The CDR3 protein is CASSPPGLLGHAFF. V is TRBV6-2 or TRBV6-3 and J is TRBJ1-1. CDR3 length: 14 amino acids. Germline lookup yields CDR1 MNHEY and CDR2 SVGEGT.

The chain employs TRBV5-6 and TRBJ2-2; TCRdb selects TRBD1, and the lack of DNA leaves this call unchecked. This CDR3 is 15 amino acids long. Germline lookup yields CDR1 SGHDT and CDR2 YYEEEE. The CDR3 sequence is CASSLFGGATGELFF. Full variable domain (missing parts from reference TRBV5-6 and TRBJ2-2): DAGVTQSPTHLIKTRGQQVTLRCSPKSGHDTVSWYQQALGQGPQFIFQYYEEEERQRGNFPDRFSGHQFPNYSSELNVNALLLGDSALYLCASSLFGGATGELFFGEGSRLTVL.

This sequence joins TRBV3-1 and TRBJ2-1; the D gene TCRdb calls, TRBD2, cannot be checked with no DNA. From germline, CDR1 is LGHDT and CDR2 YNNKEL (reference sequence). The CDR3 is made up of 13 amino acids. The CDR3 region is CASSRETSLFLFF.

This chain uses TRBV7-3 with TRBJ1-5; TCRdb names TRBD1, which stays unverified in the absence of DNA. The CDR3 extends over 13 amino acids. The V gene's germline CDR1 is SGHTA and CDR2 FQGTGA. CDR3 residues: CASSLEGGGPQHF. The full variable domain, rest sourced from reference TRBV7-3 and TRBJ1-5, is GAGVSQTPSNKVTEKGKYVELRCDPISGHTALYWYRQSLGQGPEFLIYFQGTGAADDSGLPNDRFFAVRPEGSVSTLKIQRTERGDSAVYLCASSLEGGGPQHFGDGTRLSIL.

The chain uses TRBV30 and TRBJ2-3; the D call from TCRdb, TRBD2, cannot be confirmed without DNA. Germline assignment: CDR1 GTSNPN and CDR2 SVGIG (reference sequence). This CDR3 is 15 amino acids long. This CDR3 reads CASAELAGVVDTQYF.

V and J are TRBV12-3 or TRBV12-4 and TRBJ1-2. This CDR3 has 13 residues. CDR3 region: CASGLQSNYGYTF.

The chain carries TRBV12-3 or TRBV12-4 and TRBJ1-2. This CDR3 is built from 13 residues. This chain's CDR3 is CASSSLGNYGYTF.

The chain employs TRBV5-1 and TRBJ1-6; TCRdb picks TRBD1, but there is no DNA to check that call. Germline V gives CDR1 SGHRS, CDR2 YFSETQ. This CDR3 contains 15 residues. CDR3: CASSLVGQYNSPLHF.

The CDR3 loop is CASSQLAARGELFF. V usage is TRBV14 and J usage is TRBJ2-2; lacking DNA, the TRBD2 call made by TCRdb goes unchecked. The CDR3 runs to 14 residues. Germline lookup yields CDR1 SGHDN and CDR2 FVKESK.

The rearrangement uses TRBV20-1 and TRBJ2-7; TCRdb's D call, TRBD1, is unchecked because there is no DNA. The germline CDR1 and CDR2 sequences are DFQATT and SNEGSKA (reference sequence). The CDR3 runs 15 residues. The CDR3 is CSALDRVRSSYEQYF.

This chain uses TRBV12-3 or TRBV12-4 with TRBJ1-1. CDR3 length: 13 residues. The CDR3 loop reads CASTKTRNTEAFF.

The chain employs TRBV5-1 and TRBJ1-4. This CDR3 has 14 residues. The V gene's germline CDR1 is SGHRS and CDR2 YFSETQ. The CDR3 protein is CASSLGYKDEKLFF.

The CDR3 region is CSARVASTETQYF. The chain joins TRBV20-1 to TRBJ2-5; the TCRdb D gene call, TRBD2, has no DNA to confirm it. The CDR3 is 13 residues long. Germline loops: CDR1 DFQATT, CDR2 SNEGSKA (reference sequence).

The chain has TRBV30 and TRBJ1-6; TCRdb's D call, TRBD1, is unchecked because there is no DNA. The length of the CDR3 is 14 residues. CDR1 and CDR2 (germline): GTSNPN, SVGIG (reference sequence). This CDR3 reads CAWRGTGFNSPLHF.

The chain carries TRBV6-2 or TRBV6-3 and TRBJ2-7. The CDR3 loop spans 14 amino acids. The germline CDR1 and CDR2 sequences are MNHEY and SVGEGT. This CDR3 reads CASSNRYSGSEQYF.

The chain couples TRBV6-5 to TRBJ2-1; TCRdb's D call of TRBD2 is untestable without DNA. The germline gives CDR1 MNHEY, CDR2 SVGAGI. There are 12 residues in the CDR3. CDR3 sequence: CASSTPPNEQFF.

The chain combines TRBV4-3 with TRBJ1-4; without DNA, the TCRdb call of TRBD1 cannot be checked. The germline gives CDR1 LGHNA, CDR2 YSLEER. The CDR3 is made up of 15 amino acids. The chain's CDR3 is CASSQGQGTDEKLFF.